One sample yielded the 24 T cell receptor beta chains listed below, sequenced in a study of T cell responses to AZD1222 COVID-19 vaccine. The data were produced by immunoSEQ multiplex PCR, yet TCRdb's version contains in-frame clones alone and is incomplete. The data show 200,000 or so clones, with about nine tenths seen just once and roughly 0.98% held by the top ten. The material sequenced was peripheral blood, taken on day 0 of AZD1222 vaccination. These receptors originate from an adult in good health.

The chain uses TRBV2 and TRBJ1-4; maybe TRBD1 (5 bases). The CDR3 length is 14 residues. Germline V gene lookup returns CDR1 SNHLY and CDR2 FYNNEI. The ends were cut back, 5 bases at V and 5 bases at J, with 12 bases in the middle. CDR3 sequence reads: CASSRDGGNEKLFF. In DNA form, the CDR3 reads TGTGCCAGCAGTCGGGACGGAGGAAATGAAAAACTGTTTTTT.

The CDR3 here is CASRGQGGAGDPGELFF. CDR3 DNA sequence: TGTGCCAGCAGAGGACAGGGGGGCGCGGGAGACCCCGGGGAGCTGTTTTTT. V and J are TRBV7-6 and TRBJ2-2; 10 bases are shared with TRBD1. The CDR3 totals 17 residues. J lost 6 bases, V lost 6 bases, and 13 bases had no gene match. The germline V gene has CDR1 SGHVS and CDR2 FNYEAQ.

The chain employs TRBV7-6 and TRBJ1-5; D call uncertain. Germline V CDR1 and CDR2: SGHVS, FNYEAQ. The V and J ends lost 2 bases and 1 base respectively, with 6 bases between them. The CDR3 extends over 14 amino acids. CDR3 sequence: CASSLIRSNQPQHF. The CDR3 DNA reads TGTGCCAGCAGCTTAATACGGAGCAATCAGCCCCAGCATTTT.

This chain connects TRBV6-5 to TRBJ1-5; D is unresolved. Per germline, CDR1 MNHEY and CDR2 SVGAGI. The CDR3 is 13 residues long. V was trimmed by 6 bases and J by 2 bases, leaving 8 bases between them. In DNA, the CDR3 is TGTGCCAGCAGAGAGGGTGGCAATCAGCCCCAGCATTTT. Residues: CASREGGNQPQHF.

This sequence joins TRBV7-3 and TRBJ2-4; D possibly corresponds to TRBD1 (5 bases). Trimming left V 5 bases short and J 5 bases short, with 10 bases between. Germline V gene lookup returns CDR1 SGHTA and CDR2 FQGTGA. The CDR3 spans 13 residues. The CDR3 sequence is CASSPVGENIQYF. CDR3 in DNA: TGTGCCAGCAGCCCGGTAGGGGAAAACATTCAGTACTTC.

V usage is TRBV18 and J usage is TRBJ1-2; D uncertain. The CDR3 length is 15 residues. The germline V and J ends were trimmed by 3 bases and 5 bases, with 16 bases remaining between them. Germline-derived CDR1 and CDR2 are KGHSH and LQKENI. The CDR3 here is CASSPTATGEYGYTF. DNA of the CDR3: TGTGCCAGCTCACCTACCGCTACGGGAGAGTATGGCTACACCTTC.

The chain recombines TRBV5-4 with TRBJ1-2, with D perhaps matching TRBD1 (5 bases). Trimming took off 4 bases at V and 4 bases at J, with 11 bases between the two ends. The CDR3 contains 13 residues. CDR1 is SGHNT and CDR2 is YYREEE in the germline V gene (reference sequence). The CDR3 is CASSLDGTYGYTF. CDR3 coding DNA: TGTGCCAGCAGCCTGGACGGGACCTATGGCTACACCTTC.

V usage is TRBV6-5 and J usage is TRBJ2-7; weak D call: TRBD2 (6 bases). This CDR3 region has 14 residues. V was clipped by 5 bases and J by 1 base, with 12 bases between them. Per the germline V gene, CDR1 is MNHEY and CDR2 is SVGAGI. CDR3 DNA sequence: TGTGCCAGCAGTACCGGGACTCAGTCCTACGAGCAGTACTTC. This sequence encodes CASSTGTQSYEQYF.

This clone was seen a few times. J is TRBJ1-1 and V is TRBV5-6; tentatively, D is TRBD1 (5 bases). Germline V lookup: CDR1 SGHDT, CDR2 YYEEEE. The CDR3 has 16 residues. Trimming shortened V by 4 bases and J by 1 base, and 17 bases separated the two germline ends. The CDR3 protein is CASSQGTIGENTEAFF. The CDR3 nucleotides read TGTGCCAGCAGCCAAGGGACCATTGGGGAGAACACTGAAGCTTTCTTT.

This clone was seen just once. The J gene is TRBJ2-7, the V gene TRBV7-9; no reliable D call. The CDR3 is 14 residues long. V was trimmed by 3 bases and J by 3 bases, leaving 12 bases between them. The germline V gene encodes CDR1 SEHNR and CDR2 FQNEAQ (reference sequence). In DNA, the CDR3 is TGTGCCAGCAGCTTTTCCCCAATCCACTACGAGCAGTACTTC. It specifies CASSFSPIHYEQYF.

V usage is TRBV27 and J usage is TRBJ1-4; 8 nucleotides line up with TRBD1. V was pared by 8 bases and J by 7 bases, with 6 bases of the junction left unmatched. CDR1 MNHEY and CDR2 SMNVEV come from the germline V gene (reference sequence). The CDR3 has 13 residues. This CDR3 reads CASRTGGSEKLFF. CDR3 DNA sequence: TGTGCCAGCCGCACAGGGGGTAGTGAAAAACTGTTTTTT.

This clone appeared once. The chain links TRBV25-1 to TRBJ2-3; D gene ambiguous. The CDR3 is 15 amino acids. With 2 bases removed from V and 2 bases from J, the gap between germline ends came to 11 bases. CDR1 and CDR2 (germline): MGHDK, SYGVNS. The CDR3 DNA follows: TGTGCCAGCAGTGAACCGGGCCCCCTCACAGATACGCAGTATTTT. Protein: CASSEPGPLTDTQYF.

V is TRBV10-1 and J is TRBJ2-1; D remains unclear. The CDR3 contains 14 residues. CDR1 is WNHNN and CDR2 is SYGVQD in the germline V gene (reference sequence). V lost 3 bases and J lost 2, with 8 bases in between. CDR3 residues: CASSEGPTYNEQFF. DNA of the CDR3: TGCGCCAGCAGTGAAGGGCCAACCTACAATGAGCAGTTCTTC.

The V call is TRBV3-1 (or the pseudogene TRBV3-2), the J call TRBJ2-2; 7 nucleotides line up with TRBD2. The J segment lost 6 bases and the V segment lost 0 bases, leaving 1 base of the junction unmatched. Germline-derived CDR1 and CDR2 are LGHDT and YNNKEL (reference sequence). The CDR3 totals 14 residues. CDR3: CASSQDAGAGELFF. The CDR3 DNA is TGTGCCAGCAGCCAAGATGCGGGGGCCGGGGAGCTGTTTTTT.

J is TRBJ1-4 and V is TRBV21-1. TRBV21-1 is noted as a pseudogene. The CDR3 is 18 residues long. The CDR3 here is CASSKDFYASATNEKLFF. The CDR3 nucleotides are TGTGCCAGCAGCAAAGATTTCTACGCGTCAGCAACTAATGAAAAACTGTTTTTT.

This chain connects TRBV11-3 to TRBJ2-7; D possibly corresponds to TRBD2 (5 bases). Trimming removed 5 bases from V and 3 bases from J, with 17 bases in between. This CDR3 contains 15 residues. Germline-derived CDR1 and CDR2 are SGHNT and YENEEA. CDR3 in amino acids: CASSPRSSLGYEQYF. The CDR3 DNA sequence: TGTGCCAGCAGCCCCCGGTCTAGCTTAGGCTACGAGCAGTACTTC.

The V gene is TRBV5-1, the J gene TRBJ1-2, with TRBD1 identical over 7 bases. J gave up 2 bases and V 4 bases, and 5 bases lay outside the gene matches. The CDR3 contains 14 residues. Looked up from germline, CDR1 is SGHRS and CDR2 is YFSETQ. CDR3 in amino acids: CASSQTQGNYGYTF. The DNA for the CDR3 is TGCGCCAGCAGCCAAACACAGGGGAACTATGGCTACACCTTC.

This clone was observed a few times. The chain carries TRBV6-1 and TRBJ1-1, with no clear D. Germline V gives CDR1 MNHNS, CDR2 SASEGT. V was clipped by 3 bases and J by 1 base, with 6 bases between them. CDR3 size: 13 residues. CDR3 nucleotides: TGTGCCAGCAGTGACACAGAGAACACTGAAGCTTTCTTT. Protein: CASSDTENTEAFF.

The DNA for the CDR3 is TGTGCCAGTAGTCCGGGACAGTCAACCTACGAGCAGTACTTC. Protein sequence: CASSPGQSTYEQYF. J is TRBJ2-7 and V is TRBV19; 7 bases match TRBD1. V lost 5 bases and J lost 2; bases outside the gene matches: 6. CDR1 and CDR2 from the germline V gene are LNHDA and SQIVND (reference sequence). CDR3 length: 14 residues.

The rearrangement uses TRBV5-4 and TRBJ2-1, with D possibly being TRBD1 (6 bases). Germline CDR1 and CDR2: SGHNT and YYREEE (reference sequence). The CDR3 contains 14 residues. V shed 4 bases and J shed 6 bases, with 14 bases lying between them. The chain's CDR3 is CASSLQGPRNEQFF. CDR3 nucleotides: TGTGCCAGCAGCCTGCAGGGGCCCCGCAATGAGCAGTTCTTC.

This chain uses TRBV9 with TRBJ2-2; D possibly corresponds to TRBD2 (6 bases). Trimming cost V 5 bases and J 0 bases, with 11 bases left between them. The CDR3 loop spans 15 amino acids. The germline gives CDR1 SGDLS, CDR2 YYNGEE. The DNA of the CDR3 is TGTGCCAGCAGACCGGGACTCGCGAACACCGGGGAGCTGTTTTTT. The encoded protein is CASRPGLANTGELFF.

This rearrangement joins TRBV3-1 (or the pseudogene TRBV3-2) to TRBJ1-6; no clear D. The CDR3 runs 17 residues. Germline V CDR1 and CDR2: LGHDT, YNNKEL (reference sequence). V dropped 5 bases and J dropped 3 bases, with 17 bases sitting between them. The CDR3 bases are TGTGCCAGCAGCGGGGTAAGGACGGAGTTCTATAATTCACCCCTCCACTTT. Its protein is CASSGVRTEFYNSPLHF.

The chain combines TRBV14 with TRBJ2-3; the D gene is possibly TRBD2 (6 bases). V lost 5 bases and J 5 bases, leaving 20 bases between the germline ends. CDR3 length: 16 amino acids. The germline V gene has CDR1 SGHDN and CDR2 FVKESK. CDR3 loop: CASSESPGLVQDTQYF. CDR3 sequence (DNA): TGTGCCAGCAGCGAAAGCCCGGGACTCGTACAAGATACGCAGTATTTT.

The chain links TRBV7-9 to TRBJ1-1; D remains ambiguous. V was trimmed by 4 bases and J by 1 base, leaving 10 bases between them. Germline V gives CDR1 SEHNR, CDR2 FQNEAQ (reference sequence). This CDR3 comprises 14 residues. CDR3 residues: CASSSGKPNTEAFF. The CDR3 DNA is TGTGCCAGCAGCTCGGGCAAACCGAACACTGAAGCTTTCTTT. Full variable domain (outside the CDR3, taken from reference TRBV7-9 and TRBJ1-1): DTGVSQNPRHKITKRGQNVTFRCDPISEHNRLYWYRQTLGQGPEFLTYFQNEAQLEKSRLLSDRFSAERPKGSFSTLEIQRTEQGDSAMYLCASSSGKPNTEAFFGQGTRLTVV.